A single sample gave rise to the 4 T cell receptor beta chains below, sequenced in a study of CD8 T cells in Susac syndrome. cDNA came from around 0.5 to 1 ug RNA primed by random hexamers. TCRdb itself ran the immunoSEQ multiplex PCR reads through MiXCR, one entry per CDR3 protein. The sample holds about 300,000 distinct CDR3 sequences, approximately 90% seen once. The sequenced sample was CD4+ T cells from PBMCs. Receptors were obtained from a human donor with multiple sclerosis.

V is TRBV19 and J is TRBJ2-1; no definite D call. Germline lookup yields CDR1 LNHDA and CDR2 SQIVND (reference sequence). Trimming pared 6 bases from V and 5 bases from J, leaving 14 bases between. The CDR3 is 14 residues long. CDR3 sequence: CASRDLGINNEQFF. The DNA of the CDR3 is TGTGCCAGTAGAGATTTGGGCATTAACAATGAGCAGTTCTTC.

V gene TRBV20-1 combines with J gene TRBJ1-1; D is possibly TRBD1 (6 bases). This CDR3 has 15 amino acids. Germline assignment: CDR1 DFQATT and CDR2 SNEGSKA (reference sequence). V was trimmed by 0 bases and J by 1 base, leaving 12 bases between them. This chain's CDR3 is CSARDPDRRNTEAFF. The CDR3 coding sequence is TGCAGTGCTAGAGATCCAGACAGGCGGAACACTGAAGCTTTCTTT.

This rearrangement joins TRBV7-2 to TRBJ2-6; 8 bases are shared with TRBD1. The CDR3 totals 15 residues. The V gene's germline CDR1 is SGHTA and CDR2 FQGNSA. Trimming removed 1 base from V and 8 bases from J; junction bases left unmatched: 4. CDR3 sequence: CASSLDPGGPNVLTF. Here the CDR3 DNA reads TGTGCCAGCAGCTTAGATCCAGGGGGCCCCAACGTCCTGACTTTC.

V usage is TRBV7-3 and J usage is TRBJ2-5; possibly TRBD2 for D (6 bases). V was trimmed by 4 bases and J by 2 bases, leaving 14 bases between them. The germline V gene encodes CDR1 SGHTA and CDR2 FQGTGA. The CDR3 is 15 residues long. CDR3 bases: TGTGCCAGCAGCTCCCTCGGGACTGTTCAAGAGACCCAGTACTTC. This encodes CASSSLGTVQETQYF.